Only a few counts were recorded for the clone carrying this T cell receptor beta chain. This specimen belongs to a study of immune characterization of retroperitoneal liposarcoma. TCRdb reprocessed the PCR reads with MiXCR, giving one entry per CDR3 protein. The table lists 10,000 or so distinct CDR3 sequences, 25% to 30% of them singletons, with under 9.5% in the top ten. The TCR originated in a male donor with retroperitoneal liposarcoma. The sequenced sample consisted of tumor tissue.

The CDR3 sequence is CASSLDGGSWEKLFF. The CDR3 DNA reads TGTGCCAGCAGCTTAGATGGGGGGAGTTGGGAAAAACTGTTTTTT. J is TRBJ1-4 and V is TRBV11-2; D is perhaps TRBD1 (5 bases). The CDR3 is 15 amino acids. With 0 bases removed from V and 8 bases from J, the gap between germline ends came to 13 bases. The V gene's germline CDR1 is SGHAT and CDR2 FQNNGV. The full variable domain, in which reference TRBV11-2 and TRBJ1-4 provide the parts outside the CDR3, is EAGVAQSPRYKIIEKRQSVAFWCNPISGHATLYWYQQILGQGPKLLIQFQNNGVVDDSQLPKDRFSAERLKGVDSTLKIQPAKLEDSAVYLCASSLDGGSWEKLFFGSGTQLSVL.